This T cell receptor (beta chain) was identified in a study of CD8 T cells in ankylosing spondylitis. Study-level points and caveats: Peripheral blood samples showed relatively rare disease-linked clones, and these clones were CD8+. Reported data indicate significant enrichment of disease-linked clones within matched ankylosing spondylitis synovial fluid.

Libraries of TCR beta came from quantitative 5'-RACE with molecular barcodes. TCRdb ran MiXCR on the 5' RACE reads and lists one entry per CDR3 protein. The table lists about 320,000 distinct CDR3 sequences, 9.5% to 13% of them singletons. The CDR3 length is 16 residues. Germline V gene lookup returns CDR1 SGHDT and CDR2 YYEEEE. V was cut by 2 bases and J by 1 base, with 13 bases left in between. This clonotype was observed at least ten times. Its antigen is currently unknown. The chain recombines TRBV5-6 with TRBJ2-4, with D tentatively TRBD1 (6 bases). Sequencing was performed on blood, either unsorted or a sorted T cell fraction (not recorded which). The source of this sequence is a female donor with ankylosing spondylitis or in good health (not recorded which). CDR3 sequence (DNA): TGTGCCAGCAGCTTTACAGGGACGGGGGCCAAAAACATTCAGTACTTC. This codes for CASSFTGTGAKNIQYF.